This T cell receptor (beta chain) was found in a study of blood T cell repertoires in COVID-19 (dated by TCRdb to about 2020). A note on the overall study: The collaborator samples originated in the United States, Italy and Spain and spanned the acute and convalescent phases of COVID-19. The sample metadata nearly always contained a de-identified subject ID, COVID-19 status, age in years and sex. Where available, HLA class I and class II types were obtained from metadata supplied by the sample provider rather than from assay-based typing. Deeply sampled blood TCRbeta repertoires from subjects exposed to, actively infected with, or recovered from COVID-19 were included in the dataset. The prospective study material was composed of cDNA or gDNA derived from T cells, B-cell-depleted T cells, or PBMCs. The samples were drawn from two sources: the first 160 participants of the ongoing ImmuneRACE study, and 1,000 to 1,500 subjects contributed by 6 global collaborators. The repertoires were made available in a free public database intended to serve as a resource for research on the immune response to SARS-CoV-2.

Overall results and qualifications from the work: The amount of clinical and demographic metadata varied by source and participant and was provided uncurated.

In Seattle, one collaborating source enrolled patients while the infection was active and tracked those patients longitudinally over the course of disease. The collaborating institutions used their own protocols to collect whole blood in K2EDTA tubes. For TCRbeta analysis, collaborators shipped samples in one of three forms: frozen whole blood, isolated PBMCs, or DNA extracted from either of those sample types. A remark on this clone: Its antigen is still unknown. Nothing much larger sits one base from this clone, and base qualities are not available.

From V the trimming removes 8 bases and from J it removes 11 bases, while the gene matches leave 5 bases of the junction unaccounted for. Reading from cysteine to phenylalanine, the CDR3 counts 11 amino acids. Of all the DNA, just the CDR3 is kept, 33 bases in frame from base 1. TCRbeta CDR3 regions were amplified from genomic DNA by means of the immunoSEQ Assay, a bias-controlled multiplex PCR. Regarding the original processing steps: The number of nucleated cells in each sample was estimated from the amplification of reference gene primers within the assay. To quantify the absolute abundance of each unique TCRbeta CDR3 rearrangement, sequence reads were collapsed and filtered. For each sample, productive Simpson clonality was calculated as the square root of Simpson's diversity index across productive rearrangements. TCRdb holds this immuneACCESS table with in-frame rearrangements only. Some clones are missing; in checked studies, unresolved V genes explain under half, and the rest has no known cause. The DNA gave D and trimming, while V, J and clone size come from that table. The sample profile shows hundreds of thousands of clones; about 90% of them were found once. The ten largest clones represent about 6.9% of the sample.

The clonotype originates from a woman aged 45-60 years with COVID-19, enrolled during active disease. Source material: peripheral blood. Recombination joined TRBV12-3 or TRBV12-4 with TRBJ2-1, and 8 bases in between align with TRBD2. Read as DNA, the sequence is TGTGCCAGCTTGACTAGCGAGAAGCAGTTCTTC. Its protein is CASLTSEKQFF.